This passage covers 10 T cell receptor beta chains from one sample sequenced in a study of blood T cells in healthy people across ages. Using a J-beta primer mix together with a sample-barcoded 5' primer, a second PCR was run for roughly 7 to 12 cycles. TCRdb processed the 5' RACE reads anew with MiXCR; each CDR3 protein has one entry. The sample lists under 800,000 distinct CDR3 sequences; under 25% were seen once. The sequencing sample was made of blood. These TCRs come from a man in his 70s in good health.

The genes are TRBV12-3 or TRBV12-4 and TRBJ2-5; D remains ambiguous. This CDR3 has 14 amino acids. Trimming cost V 3 bases and J 2 bases, with 10 bases left between them. CDR3 bases: TGTGCCAGCAGTTTGAGTCAGCAACAAGAGACCCAGTACTTC. Protein sequence: CASSLSQQQETQYF.

This clonotype was counted ten times or more. The rearrangement links TRBV2 to TRBJ1-4; D is possibly TRBD1 (6 bases). The CDR3 consists of 13 residues. Trimming left V 6 bases short and J 8 bases short, with 13 bases between. Germline CDR1 reads SNHLY; CDR2 reads FYNNEI. The CDR3 DNA sequence: TGTGCCAGCAGGGGACAAATATTGGAAAAACTGTTTTTT. Its protein product is CASRGQILEKLFF.

This clonotype came up a few times. The chain is built from TRBV7-3 and TRBJ2-3; 7 bases align to TRBD2. CDR3 length: 16 residues. V dropped 1 base and J dropped 4; count of bases not matched to a gene: 8. Looked up from germline, CDR1 is SGHTA and CDR2 is FQGTGA. The CDR3 DNA sequence: TGTGCCAGCAGCTTAAATACGGGGGGAGTGGCAGATACGCAGTATTTT. Residues: CASSLNTGGVADTQYF.

The chain combines TRBV24-1 with TRBJ2-5; unclear D gene. The J call is doubtful: the DNA matches TRBJ2-1 better. CDR1 KGHDR and CDR2 SFDVKD come from the germline V gene. This CDR3 region has 14 residues. The CDR3 is CATSDPQVANEQFF. CDR3 DNA: TGTGCCACCAGTGACCCTCAGGTGGCCAATGAGCAGTTCTTC.

This clonotype was recorded a few times. The chain has TRBV20-1 and TRBJ1-1, with 8 bases lining up with TRBD1. The length of the CDR3 is 14 residues. Per the germline V gene, CDR1 is DFQATT and CDR2 is SNEGSKA (reference sequence). J was trimmed by 5 bases and V by 3 bases; bases with no gene match: 8. CDR3 region: CSASPDRGWTEAFF. The CDR3 DNA sequence: TGCAGTGCTAGTCCCGACAGGGGATGGACTGAAGCTTTCTTT.

This clonotype came up many times. V is TRBV14 and J is TRBJ2-5; no clear D gene. The CDR3 has 13 residues. CDR1 SGHDN and CDR2 FVKESK come from the germline V gene. Deletions cut 2 bases from V and 5 bases from J, with 9 bases between. The CDR3: CASSQRGGETQYF. In DNA, the CDR3 is TGTGCCAGCAGCCAACGCGGTGGGGAGACCCAGTACTTC.

The chain carries TRBV11-2 and TRBJ2-5, with D unresolved. Trimming took off 5 bases at V and 5 bases at J, with 12 bases between the two ends. CDR1 and CDR2 (germline): SGHAT, FQNNGV. CDR3 length: 13 residues. This CDR3 reads CASSAIGYETQYF. CDR3 DNA sequence: TGTGCCAGCAGCGCGATCGGATATGAGACCCAGTACTTC.

This rearrangement joins TRBV5-1 to TRBJ2-1; a weak D match, TRBD1 (6 bases). The CDR3 spans 16 residues. Germline CDR1 is SGHRS and CDR2 is YFSETQ. Trimming pared 4 bases from V and 0 bases from J, leaving 14 bases between. The DNA for the CDR3 is TGCGCCAGCAGCCAAACCGGGACAAACTCCTACAATGAGCAGTTCTTC. Its translation is CASSQTGTNSYNEQFF.

The chain employs TRBV7-2 and TRBJ2-5; TRBD1 might be the D (5 bases). Germline V gene lookup returns CDR1 SGHTA and CDR2 FQGNSA. The V gene lost 1 base and the J gene lost 2 bases, with 8 bases spanning the gap. The CDR3 length is 14 residues. CDR3 in amino acids: CASSLETAQETQYF. In nucleotides, the CDR3 is TGTGCCAGCAGCTTAGAGACAGCGCAAGAGACCCAGTACTTC.

This rearrangement joins TRBV5-4 to TRBJ2-5; D gene ambiguous. Between the trimmed V and J ends, which lost 2 bases and 7 bases, there was a span of 12 bases. CDR1 is SGHNT, CDR2 YYREEE, per germline (reference sequence). The CDR3 is 13 residues long. The CDR3 region is CASSLISVGTQYF. CDR3 nucleotides: TGTGCCAGCAGCTTAATTTCCGTTGGGACCCAGTACTTC.